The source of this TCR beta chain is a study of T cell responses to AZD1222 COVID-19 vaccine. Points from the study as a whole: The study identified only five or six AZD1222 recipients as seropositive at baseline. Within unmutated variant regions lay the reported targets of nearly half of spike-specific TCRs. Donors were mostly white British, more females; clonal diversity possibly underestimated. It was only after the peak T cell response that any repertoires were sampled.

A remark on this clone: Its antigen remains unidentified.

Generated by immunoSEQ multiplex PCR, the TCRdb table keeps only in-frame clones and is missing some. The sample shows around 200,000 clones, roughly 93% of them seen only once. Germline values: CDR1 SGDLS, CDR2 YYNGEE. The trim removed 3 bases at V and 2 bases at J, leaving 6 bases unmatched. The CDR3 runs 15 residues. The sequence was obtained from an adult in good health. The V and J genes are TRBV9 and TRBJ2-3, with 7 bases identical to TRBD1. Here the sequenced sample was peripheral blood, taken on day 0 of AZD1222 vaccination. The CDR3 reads CASSARDSNTDTQYF. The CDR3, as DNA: TGTGCCAGCAGCGCCCGGGACAGTAACACAGATACGCAGTATTTT.